The next 21 T cell receptor beta chains were all read from a single sample in a study of memory CD4+ T cells and cytomegalovirus serostatus. The sort gate was single viable CD3+CD4+CD8-CD45RO+ cells for memory CD4+ T cells. Libraries were prepared by immunoSEQ multiplex PCR; TCRdb keeps only in-frame clonotypes and omits some of them. The sample includes about 41,000 clones, 70% to 80% seen only once; the top ten take roughly 0.87%. Sample: memory CD4+ T cells from blood. The receptors come from an adult in good health and CMV-seronegative.

The chain couples TRBV7-2 to TRBJ2-5, with unresolved D. CDR1 SGHTA and CDR2 FQGNSA come from the germline V gene. CDR3 length: 15 residues. Trimming removed 3 bases at V and 0 bases at J, with 11 bases between. CDR3 nucleotides: TGTGCCAGCAGCTTTCTGTCTGCTGACCAAGAGACCCAGTACTTC. Its translation is CASSFLSADQETQYF.

In this sample, this clone turned up once. This specimen includes other DNA sequences encoding the same CDR3. This chain connects TRBV6-5 to TRBJ1-5; 7 bases are shared with TRBD1. Germline lookup yields CDR1 MNHEY and CDR2 SVGAGI. With V trimmed by 6 bases and J by 5 bases, 10 bases remained unmatched. The CDR3 totals 15 residues. In DNA form, the CDR3 reads TGTGCCAGCAGGTCGAGACAGGGTGGGGATCAGCCCCAGCATTTT. Protein product: CASRSRQGGDQPQHF.

The chain has TRBV10-3 and TRBJ2-7; 10 nucleotides align to TRBD1. V dropped 4 bases and J dropped 5; count of bases not matched to a gene: 5. Germline CDR1 reads ENHRY; CDR2 reads SYGVKD. The CDR3 has 14 amino acids. The CDR3 bases are TGTGCCATCAGTGGGGGGACAGGGGTCAACGAGCAGTACTTC. It specifies CAISGGTGVNEQYF.

The chain joins TRBV5-1 to TRBJ2-1, with TRBD1 matching over 9 bases. The CDR3 has 13 amino acids. The V gene's germline CDR1 is SGHRS and CDR2 YFSETQ. Unmatched junction bases numbered 6, after V lost 4 bases and J lost 10 bases. CDR3 sequence reads: CASSPAGTGEQFF. CDR3 DNA sequence: TGCGCCAGCAGCCCGGCCGGGACAGGGGAGCAGTTCTTC.

CDR3 sequence: CASSFDGGATDTQYF. Here the CDR3 DNA reads TGTGCCAGCAGCTTTGACGGGGGGGCCACAGATACGCAGTATTTT. The J gene is TRBJ2-3, the V gene TRBV7-3, with TRBD2 matching 8 bases. CDR1 and CDR2 (germline): SGHTA, FQGTGA. Trimming cost V 3 bases and J 2 bases; bases outside gene matches: 4. This CDR3 region has 15 residues.

The gene calls are TRBV9 and TRBJ2-7, with D unclear. The CDR3 is made up of 14 amino acids. The germline gives CDR1 SGDLS, CDR2 YYNGEE. The ends were cut back, 0 bases at V and 5 bases at J, with 12 bases in the middle. The CDR3 spells CASSVAPLSHEQYF. CDR3 DNA sequence: TGTGCCAGCAGCGTAGCTCCCCTTTCCCACGAGCAGTACTTC.

V and J are TRBV5-1 and TRBJ2-1; D is perhaps TRBD1 or TRBD2 (5 bases each). The CDR3 has 17 residues. Germline CDR1 is SGHRS and CDR2 is YFSETQ. V lost 4 bases to trimming and J lost 0 bases, with 17 bases between them. The CDR3 here is CASSNAEGTVSYNEQFF. The CDR3 DNA reads as TGCGCCAGCAGCAACGCCGAGGGGACCGTCTCCTACAATGAGCAGTTCTTC. Filled out from reference TRBV5-1 and TRBJ2-1, the complete variable domain reads KAGVTQTPRYLIKTRGQQVTLSCSPISGHRSVSWYQQTPGQGLQFLFEYFSETQRNKGNFPGRFSGRQFSNSRSEMNVSTLELGDSALYLCASSNAEGTVSYNEQFFGPGTRLTVL.

The J gene is TRBJ2-7, the V gene TRBV14; D call uncertain. Trimming took off 2 bases at V and 4 bases at J, with 6 bases between the two ends. CDR1 SGHDN and CDR2 FVKESK come from the germline V gene. The CDR3 covers 12 residues. The CDR3 nucleotides are TGTGCCAGCAGCCAAATCGATTACGAGCAGTACTTC. Translated: CASSQIDYEQYF.

The chain recombines TRBV11-1 with TRBJ1-2; D might be TRBD1 (5 bases). Deletions cut 4 bases from V and 4 bases from J, with 7 bases between. The CDR3 consists of 12 residues. Germline loops: CDR1 SGHAT, CDR2 FQDESV (reference sequence). Here the CDR3 reads CASSSRAYGYTF. The DNA for the CDR3 is TGTGCCAGCAGCTCCAGGGCCTATGGCTACACCTTC.

The rearrangement links TRBV9 to TRBJ2-1; 12 bases map to TRBD2. Germline V CDR1 and CDR2: SGDLS, YYNGEE. After removal of 3 bases from V and 8 bases from J, the junction contained 12 bases not matched to a gene. This CDR3 contains 17 residues. DNA of the CDR3: TGTGCCAGCAGCGCCCAGGTTCCTAGCGGGGGGGTAGATGAGCAGTTCTTC. Amino acid sequence: CASSAQVPSGGVDEQFF.

The chain is built from TRBV18 and TRBJ2-1; no definite D call. V was cut by 4 bases and J by 6 bases, with 10 bases left in between. This CDR3 has 13 residues. Germline CDR1 is KGHSH and CDR2 is LQKENI. CDR3 sequence (DNA): TGTGCCAGCTCACTTTCTGGACCCAATGAGCAGTTCTTC. Its translation: CASSLSGPNEQFF. The full variable domain, with the rest looked up from reference TRBV18 and TRBJ2-1, is NAGVMQNPRHLVRRRGQEARLRCSPMKGHSHVYWYRQLPEEGLKFMVYLQKENIIDESGMPKERFSAEFPKEGPSILRIQQVVRGDSAAYFCASSLSGPNEQFFGPGTRLTVL.

About this clone itself: An end of the junction differs from the germline gene, which may be a read error. This rearrangement joins TRBV14 to TRBJ2-7; weak D call: TRBD1 (5 bases). The CDR3 spans 16 residues. Germline V lookup: CDR1 SGHDN, CDR2 FVKESK. CDR3 protein: CASSQLGLLTSFEQYF. The CDR3 DNA follows: TGTGCCAGCAGCCAACTGGGGCTCCTTACCTCCTTCGAGCAGTACTTC.

The rearrangement joins TRBV18 to TRBJ1-3; D is unresolved. Trimming shortened V by 2 bases and J by 5 bases, and 10 bases separated the two germline ends. Germline V gives CDR1 KGHSH, CDR2 LQKENI. The CDR3 runs to 14 residues. CDR3 DNA: TGTGCCAGCTCACCATCGCGGGGAAGAAACACCATATATTTT. It translates to CASSPSRGRNTIYF. The full variable domain, in which reference TRBV18 and TRBJ1-3 provide the parts outside the CDR3, is NAGVMQNPRHLVRRRGQEARLRCSPMKGHSHVYWYRQLPEEGLKFMVYLQKENIIDESGMPKERFSAEFPKEGPSILRIQQVVRGDSAAYFCASSPSRGRNTIYFGEGSWLTVV.

The rearrangement joins TRBV5-1 to TRBJ1-6; 8 nucleotides align to TRBD1. CDR1 is SGHRS, CDR2 YFSETQ, per germline. The CDR3 length is 15 residues. The junction had 7 bases not matched to a gene; V was cut back by 4 bases and J by 7 bases. This CDR3 reads CASSPRGLGNSPLHF. As DNA, the CDR3 is TGCGCCAGCAGCCCCAGGGGGCTGGGGAATTCACCCCTCCACTTT.

The chain employs TRBV5-1 and TRBJ2-2; perhaps D is TRBD1 or TRBD2 (6 bases each). Germline CDR1 reads SGHRS; CDR2 reads YFSETQ. CDR3 length: 15 amino acids. Trimming shortened V by 2 bases and J by 4 bases, and 12 bases separated the two germline ends. DNA for the CDR3: TGCGCCAGCAGCTTAGGGGGGCTGAGCACCGGGGAGCTGTTTTTT. Its translation is CASSLGGLSTGELFF.

The chain has TRBV7-6 and TRBJ1-3, with D perhaps TRBD1 (5 bases). The germline V and J ends were trimmed by 5 bases and 14 bases, with 16 bases remaining between them. CDR1 and CDR2 (germline): SGHVS, FNYEAQ. This CDR3 spans 12 amino acids. The CDR3 protein is CASSNPPGILYF. The CDR3 nucleotides read TGTGCCAGCAGCAACCCCCCAGGGATCCTATATTTT. Full variable domain (rest looked up from reference TRBV7-6 and TRBJ1-3): GAGVSQSPRYKVTKRGQDVALRCDPISGHVSLYWYRQALGQGPEFLTYFNYEAQQDKSGLPNDRFSAERPEGSISTLTIQRTEQRDSAMYRCASSNPPGILYFGEGSWLTVV.

As for this clone: Other DNA variants within this sample encode the same CDR3. This chain uses TRBV7-2 with TRBJ2-5; D is undetermined. Germline V gene lookup returns CDR1 SGHTA and CDR2 FQGNSA. The CDR3 covers 12 residues. V gave up 1 base and J gave up 5 bases, with 5 bases separating them. CDR3 protein: CASSLEAETQYF. The CDR3 nucleotides read TGTGCCAGCAGCTTAGAGGCGGAGACCCAGTACTTC.

This clone turned up a few times. This sequence joins TRBV29-1 and TRBJ1-5; possibly TRBD1 for D (6 bases). From germline, CDR1 is SQVTM and CDR2 ANQGSEA. Trimming left V 7 bases short and J 5 bases short, with 12 bases between. The CDR3 covers 12 residues. CDR3 protein: CSGLNRDQPQHF. CDR3 nucleotide sequence: TGCAGCGGACTCAACAGGGATCAGCCCCAGCATTTT.

The chain's CDR3 is CAWTGTGGQPQHF. CDR3 DNA sequence: TGTGCCTGGACCGGGACAGGGGGACAGCCCCAGCATTTT. The chain employs TRBV30 and TRBJ1-5, with 11 positions matching TRBD1. The CDR3 extends over 13 amino acids. The germline CDR1 and CDR2 sequences are GTSNPN and SVGIG (reference sequence). V was clipped by 4 bases and J by 7 bases; unmatched bases: 3.

The rearrangement uses TRBV5-4 and TRBJ2-7; weak D call: TRBD1 (6 bases). The ends were cut back, 3 bases at V and 3 bases at J, with 25 bases in the middle. CDR1 and CDR2 from the germline V gene are SGHNT and YYREEE (reference sequence). The CDR3 is made up of 18 amino acids. The DNA of the CDR3 is TGTGCCAGCAGCTCCAAAGGCCCCAAAGGTGGGGGCCTCTACGAGCAGTACTTC. Protein sequence: CASSSKGPKGGGLYEQYF.

This rearrangement joins TRBV2 to TRBJ1-3; 7 positions agree with TRBD1. The CDR3 is made up of 15 amino acids. CDR1 is SNHLY, CDR2 FYNNEI, per germline. The J segment lost 4 bases and the V segment lost 3 bases, leaving 6 bases of the junction unmatched. CDR3 DNA sequence: TGTGCCAGCAGTGATCAAGGGGGACAGGGAAACACCATATATTTT. This translates into CASSDQGGQGNTIYF.